This T cell receptor (beta chain) was obtained from a study of cytomegalovirus exposure and HLA in healthy donors. The PCR was carried out with 60 Vbeta primers and 13 Jbeta primers. The table came from immunoSEQ multiplex PCR; TCRdb's copy has only in-frame clones and leaves some out. The table has about 55,000 clones, over 80% seen once. The CDR3 length is 14 residues. V lost 0 bases to trimming and J lost 2 bases; unmatched junction nucleotides: 1. Germline CDR1 LGHNA, CDR2 YNFKEQ. On this clone itself: The antigen remains unidentified.

Broader study findings: Later on, a genetic analysis was performed. It linked a missense variant in DCLRE1C with V- and J-gene trimming of TCR beta.

The sample was PBMCs. The genes are TRBV4-2 and TRBJ2-7, with 7 positions matching TRBD1. The source is a man aged 25 to 40 in good health and CMV-seronegative. CDR3 DNA: TGTGCCAGCAGCCAAGACAGGGGGACCTACGAGCAGTACTTC. Protein: CASSQDRGTYEQYF.